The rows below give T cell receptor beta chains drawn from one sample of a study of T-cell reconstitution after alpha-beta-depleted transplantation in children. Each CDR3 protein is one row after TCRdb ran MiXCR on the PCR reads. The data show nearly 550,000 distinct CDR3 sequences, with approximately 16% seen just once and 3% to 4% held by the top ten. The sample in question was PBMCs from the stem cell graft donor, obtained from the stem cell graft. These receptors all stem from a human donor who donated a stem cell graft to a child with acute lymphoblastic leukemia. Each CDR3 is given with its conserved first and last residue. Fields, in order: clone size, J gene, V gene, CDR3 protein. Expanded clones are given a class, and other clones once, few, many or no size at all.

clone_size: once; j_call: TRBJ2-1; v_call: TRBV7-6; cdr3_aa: CASSLESGGAFEQFF
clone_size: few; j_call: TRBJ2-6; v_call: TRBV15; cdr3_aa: CATSRGTGANVLTF
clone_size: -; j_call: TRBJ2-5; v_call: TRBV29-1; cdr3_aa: CSVPDTEETQYF
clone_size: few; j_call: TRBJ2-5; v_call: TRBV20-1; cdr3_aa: CSANIAGAPQETQYF
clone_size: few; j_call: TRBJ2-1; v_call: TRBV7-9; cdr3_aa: CASSFQRSSYNEQFF
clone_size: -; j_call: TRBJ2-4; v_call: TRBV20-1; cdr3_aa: CSAAGTPYDIQYF
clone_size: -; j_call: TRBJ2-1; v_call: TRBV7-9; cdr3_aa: CASSSRAQSLNEQFF
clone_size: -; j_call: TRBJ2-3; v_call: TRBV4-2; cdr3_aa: CASSQEGRAPDTQYF
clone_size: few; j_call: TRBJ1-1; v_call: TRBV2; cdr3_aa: CASSEAPREGPEAFF
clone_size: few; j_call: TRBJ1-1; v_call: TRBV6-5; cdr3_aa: CASSYKTGWDTEAFF